These T cell receptor beta chains were read from a single sample in a study of cytomegalovirus exposure and HLA in healthy donors. This table comes from immunoSEQ multiplex PCR, and its TCRdb copy is limited to in-frame clones, with some not included. The table lists over 100,000 clones, 80% to 85% of them singletons. Sequencing was done on a sample of PBMCs. The receptors here all came from a man in his thirties or forties in good health and CMV-seropositive. Both conserved end residues are part of each CDR3. Fields, in order: V gene, D gene, J gene, clone size, CDR3 protein, CDR3 DNA. The D gene is left open where the match is weak. Only part of the rows carry a size: once, few, many, or a class if the clone is expanded.

v_call: TRBV5-4; d_call: TRBD1; j_call: TRBJ2-5; clone_size: .; cdr3_aa: CASSSGQGAETQYF; cdr3_nt: TGTGCCAGCAGCTCGGGACAGGGGGCAGAGACCCAGTACTTC
v_call: TRBV5-4; d_call: .; j_call: TRBJ2-7; clone_size: .; cdr3_aa: CASSATGTKYEQYF; cdr3_nt: TGTGCCAGCAGCGCCACCGGGACAAAATACGAGCAGTACTTC
v_call: TRBV2; d_call: .; j_call: TRBJ2-1; clone_size: .; cdr3_aa: CASSLAVNEQFF; cdr3_nt: TGTGCCAGCAGTTTGGCCGTCAATGAGCAGTTCTTC
v_call: TRBV4-2; d_call: .; j_call: TRBJ1-1; clone_size: .; cdr3_aa: CASSQVTSSTEAFF; cdr3_nt: TGTGCCAGCAGCCAAGTCACCTCGAGCACTGAAGCTTTCTTT
v_call: TRBV5-1; d_call: TRBD1; j_call: TRBJ2-1; clone_size: .; cdr3_aa: CASSARWTGGENEQFF; cdr3_nt: TGCGCCAGCAGCGCCAGATGGACAGGGGGCGAAAATGAGCAGTTCTTC
v_call: TRBV11-2; d_call: TRBD2; j_call: TRBJ2-3; clone_size: .; cdr3_aa: CASSLSASGVLTDTQYF; cdr3_nt: TGTGCCAGCAGCTTATCTGCTAGCGGGGTCTTGACAGATACGCAGTATTTT
v_call: TRBV29-1; d_call: TRBD1; j_call: TRBJ2-7; clone_size: .; cdr3_aa: CSVEGQGTPYEQYF; cdr3_nt: TGCAGCGTTGAGGGACAGGGGACTCCCTACGAGCAGTACTTC
v_call: TRBV29-1; d_call: .; j_call: TRBJ2-3; clone_size: .; cdr3_aa: CSVEDWTTSTDTQYF; cdr3_nt: TGCAGCGTTGAAGATTGGACAACGTCCACAGATACGCAGTATTTT
v_call: TRBV5-4; d_call: TRBD1; j_call: TRBJ2-7; clone_size: once; cdr3_aa: CASSFPTGGIDEQYF; cdr3_nt: TGTGCCAGCAGCTTTCCGACAGGGGGCATTGACGAGCAGTACTTC
v_call: TRBV5-4; d_call: .; j_call: TRBJ2-2; clone_size: few; cdr3_aa: CASSLDSPGELFF; cdr3_nt: TGTGCCAGCAGCTTAGACTCTCCCGGGGAGCTGTTTTTT
v_call: TRBV2; d_call: TRBD2; j_call: TRBJ2-3; clone_size: .; cdr3_aa: CASSGNPSGSLADTQYF; cdr3_nt: TGTGCCAGCAGTGGGAATCCTAGCGGGAGCTTGGCAGATACGCAGTATTTT
v_call: TRBV7-8; d_call: .; j_call: TRBJ2-7; clone_size: .; cdr3_aa: CASSLTTNSYEQYF; cdr3_nt: TGTGCCAGCAGCTTAACTACCAACTCCTACGAGCAGTACTTC
v_call: TRBV6-6; d_call: .; j_call: TRBJ1-5; clone_size: .; cdr3_aa: CASSNSYSNQPQHF; cdr3_nt: TGTGCCAGCAGTAACAGTTATAGCAATCAGCCCCAGCATTTT
v_call: TRBV6-4; d_call: TRBD1; j_call: TRBJ2-3; clone_size: once; cdr3_aa: CASSEGQGATDTQYF; cdr3_nt: TGTGCCAGCAGCGAAGGACAGGGGGCCACAGATACGCAGTATTTT
v_call: TRBV6-1; d_call: .; j_call: TRBJ2-3; clone_size: .; cdr3_aa: CASSWGGATDTQYF; cdr3_nt: TGTGCCAGCAGTTGGGGGGGGGCCACAGATACGCAGTATTTT
v_call: TRBV11-3; d_call: .; j_call: TRBJ2-1; clone_size: .; cdr3_aa: CASSLSGLPPYNEQFF; cdr3_nt: TGTGCCAGCAGCTTATCCGGACTGCCTCCCTACAATGAGCAGTTCTTC
v_call: TRBV18; d_call: .; j_call: TRBJ1-6; clone_size: .; cdr3_aa: CASSPLLGGAKGVTLHF; cdr3_nt: TGTGCCAGCTCACCACTCCTCGGTGGGGCAAAGGGTGTCACCCTCCACTTT
v_call: TRBV5-5; d_call: .; j_call: TRBJ1-4; clone_size: .; cdr3_aa: CASSLAGVEKLFF; cdr3_nt: TGTGCCAGCAGCTTGGCAGGGGTCGAAAAACTGTTTTTT
v_call: TRBV4-1; d_call: .; j_call: TRBJ2-1; clone_size: .; cdr3_aa: CASSRSGSGYNEQFF; cdr3_nt: TGCGCCAGCAGTCGAAGCGGGTCGGGGTACAATGAGCAGTTCTTC
v_call: TRBV29-1; d_call: TRBD1; j_call: TRBJ1-3; clone_size: .; cdr3_aa: CSARQGATGNTIYF; cdr3_nt: TGCAGCGCGAGACAGGGGGCGACGGGAAACACCATATATTTT
v_call: TRBV7-2; d_call: TRBD1; j_call: TRBJ1-5; clone_size: .; cdr3_aa: CASSLGQGAGQPQHF; cdr3_nt: TGTGCCAGCAGCTTGGGACAGGGGGCGGGACAGCCCCAGCATTTT
v_call: TRBV30; d_call: .; j_call: TRBJ1-5; clone_size: .; cdr3_aa: CAWSGEASNQPQHF; cdr3_nt: TGTGCCTGGAGTGGAGAAGCCAGCAATCAGCCCCAGCATTTT
v_call: TRBV14; d_call: .; j_call: TRBJ1-1; clone_size: .; cdr3_aa: CASSQVSGYTEAFF; cdr3_nt: TGTGCCAGCAGCCAAGTATCGGGGTACACTGAAGCTTTCTTT
v_call: TRBV4-2; d_call: .; j_call: TRBJ2-7; clone_size: .; cdr3_aa: CASSQAHNYEQYF; cdr3_nt: TGTGCCAGCAGCCAAGCGCACAACTACGAGCAGTACTTC
v_call: TRBV5-1; d_call: TRBD1; j_call: TRBJ2-7; clone_size: .; cdr3_aa: CASSLVQGVTYEQYF; cdr3_nt: TGCGCCAGCAGCTTGGTACAGGGGGTGACCTACGAGCAGTACTTC
v_call: TRBV6-6; d_call: .; j_call: TRBJ2-2; clone_size: .; cdr3_aa: CASSPSTGPGELFF; cdr3_nt: TGTGCCAGCAGCCCTAGCACAGGGCCCGGGGAGCTGTTTTTT
v_call: TRBV5-1; d_call: .; j_call: TRBJ1-1; clone_size: .; cdr3_aa: CASSPPVSRGITEAFF; cdr3_nt: TGCGCCAGCAGCCCCCCCGTGTCTCGGGGGATCACTGAAGCTTTCTTT
v_call: TRBV6-5; d_call: TRBD1; j_call: TRBJ1-6; clone_size: .; cdr3_aa: CATHQQGENSPLHF; cdr3_nt: TGTGCCACGCATCAACAGGGGGAAAATTCACCCCTCCACTTT
v_call: TRBV6-5; d_call: TRBD1; j_call: TRBJ1-1; clone_size: .; cdr3_aa: CASSRTGNTEAFF; cdr3_nt: TGTGCCAGCAGTCGGACAGGGAACACTGAAGCTTTCTTT
v_call: TRBV11-2; d_call: .; j_call: TRBJ2-3; clone_size: .; cdr3_aa: CASSFLERDTQYF; cdr3_nt: TGTGCCAGCAGCTTCTTGGAGCGGGATACGCAGTATTTT
v_call: TRBV6-1; d_call: .; j_call: TRBJ2-5; clone_size: .; cdr3_aa: CASSEQGGGQETQYF; cdr3_nt: TGTGCCAGCAGTGAACAGGGAGGTGGGCAAGAGACCCAGTACTTC
v_call: TRBV18; d_call: TRBD1; j_call: TRBJ2-7; clone_size: .; cdr3_aa: CASSPPNYGAGTATYEQYF; cdr3_nt: TGTGCCAGCTCACCACCGAATTACGGGGCCGGGACAGCTACCTACGAGCAGTACTTC
v_call: TRBV11-3; d_call: TRBD2; j_call: TRBJ2-5; clone_size: .; cdr3_aa: CASSLKILAGGSGAQYF; cdr3_nt: TGTGCCAGCAGCTTAAAGATCCTAGCGGGTGGCTCGGGGGCCCAGTACTTC
v_call: TRBV19; d_call: TRBD1; j_call: TRBJ1-4; clone_size: .; cdr3_aa: CASSPQTGIFEKLFF; cdr3_nt: TGTGCCAGTAGTCCCCAGACAGGGATTTTTGAAAAACTGTTTTTT
v_call: TRBV6-6; d_call: TRBD2; j_call: TRBJ2-3; clone_size: .; cdr3_aa: CASRRSGRVSTDTQYF; cdr3_nt: TGTGCCAGCAGACGTAGCGGGAGAGTAAGCACAGATACGCAGTATTTT
v_call: TRBV6-1; d_call: .; j_call: TRBJ2-6; clone_size: .; cdr3_aa: CASSRQAGANVLTF; cdr3_nt: TGTGCCAGCAGCCGACAGGCTGGGGCCAACGTCCTGACTTTC
v_call: TRBV5-1; d_call: .; j_call: TRBJ1-2; clone_size: .; cdr3_aa: CASSLVQGDGYTF; cdr3_nt: TGCGCCAGCAGCTTGGTACAGGGTGATGGCTACACCTTC
v_call: TRBV11-3; d_call: TRBD1; j_call: TRBJ1-1; clone_size: once; cdr3_aa: CASSLAGGHTEAFF; cdr3_nt: TGTGCCAGCAGCTTAGCAGGGGGACACACTGAAGCTTTCTTT
v_call: TRBV28; d_call: TRBD1; j_call: TRBJ2-7; clone_size: few; cdr3_aa: CASSRQGLGRGQYF; cdr3_nt: TGTGCCAGCAGTCGACAGGGGCTTGGAAGGGGGCAGTACTTC
v_call: TRBV27; d_call: .; j_call: TRBJ1-5; clone_size: .; cdr3_aa: CASSSQGYSNQPQHF; cdr3_nt: TGTGCCAGCAGTTCTCAGGGTTATAGCAATCAGCCCCAGCATTTT
v_call: TRBV13; d_call: TRBD1; j_call: TRBJ2-7; clone_size: .; cdr3_aa: CASSPGQGSYEQYF; cdr3_nt: TGTGCCAGCAGCCCGGGACAGGGATCCTACGAGCAGTACTTC
v_call: TRBV19; d_call: TRBD1; j_call: TRBJ1-2; clone_size: .; cdr3_aa: CASRMLDRALGYGYTF; cdr3_nt: TGTGCCAGTAGAATGCTGGACAGGGCCTTAGGCTATGGCTACACCTTC
v_call: TRBV9; d_call: .; j_call: TRBJ2-7; clone_size: .; cdr3_aa: CASSSGSGYEQYF; cdr3_nt: TGTGCCAGCAGCTCGGGGTCAGGCTACGAGCAGTACTTC
v_call: TRBV7-3; d_call: TRBD1; j_call: TRBJ2-7; clone_size: .; cdr3_aa: CASGTGGYEQYF; cdr3_nt: TGTGCCTCCGGGACAGGGGGCTACGAGCAGTACTTC
v_call: TRBV2; d_call: .; j_call: TRBJ1-6; clone_size: .; cdr3_aa: CASSELSSYNSPLHF; cdr3_nt: TGTGCCAGCAGTGAACTGAGCTCCTATAATTCACCCCTCCACTTT
v_call: TRBV5-1; d_call: TRBD2; j_call: TRBJ2-2; clone_size: .; cdr3_aa: CASSSGLANTGELFF; cdr3_nt: TGCGCCAGCAGCTCGGGACTAGCGAACACCGGGGAGCTGTTTTTT
v_call: TRBV27; d_call: TRBD1; j_call: TRBJ1-4; clone_size: once; cdr3_aa: CASSLPGGGEKLFF; cdr3_nt: TGTGCCAGCAGTTTGCCAGGGGGCGGCGAAAAACTGTTTTTT
v_call: TRBV4-1; d_call: TRBD1; j_call: TRBJ2-7; clone_size: .; cdr3_aa: CASSIWDRPYEQYF; cdr3_nt: TGCGCCAGCAGCATATGGGACAGGCCCTACGAGCAGTACTTC
v_call: TRBV19; d_call: .; j_call: TRBJ1-1; clone_size: .; cdr3_aa: CASADDRRTEAFF; cdr3_nt: TGTGCCAGCGCAGATGACAGGAGGACTGAAGCTTTCTTT
v_call: TRBV10-3; d_call: TRBD1; j_call: TRBJ1-1; clone_size: .; cdr3_aa: CAISESGGGTEAFF; cdr3_nt: TGTGCCATCAGTGAGTCAGGGGGCGGCACTGAAGCTTTCTTT
v_call: TRBV30; d_call: .; j_call: TRBJ1-2; clone_size: once; cdr3_aa: CARGNPWGYGYTF; cdr3_nt: TGTGCTAGGGGAAATCCCTGGGGCTATGGCTACACCTTC
v_call: TRBV6-1; d_call: .; j_call: TRBJ2-5; clone_size: .; cdr3_aa: CASSEVPRRPQETQYF; cdr3_nt: TGTGCCAGCAGTGAAGTCCCGCGGAGGCCCCAAGAGACCCAGTACTTC
v_call: TRBV19; d_call: .; j_call: TRBJ2-1; clone_size: .; cdr3_aa: CASSTGPGEVDNEQFF; cdr3_nt: TGTGCCAGTAGTACCGGGCCCGGGGAAGTGGACAATGAGCAGTTCTTC
v_call: TRBV15; d_call: .; j_call: TRBJ2-2; clone_size: .; cdr3_aa: CATSRVQGFAGELFF; cdr3_nt: TGTGCCACCAGCAGAGTCCAGGGGTTCGCCGGGGAGCTGTTTTTT
v_call: TRBV5-4; d_call: TRBD1; j_call: TRBJ1-6; clone_size: .; cdr3_aa: CASSTGTANSPLHF; cdr3_nt: TGTGCCAGCAGCACCGGGACAGCTAATTCACCCCTCCACTTT